This TCR beta chain was recorded in a study of T-cell reconstitution after alpha-beta-depleted transplantation in children. The study, taken as a whole, reports: One year post-transplant, T-cell counts and diversity were largely derived from T cells produced anew.

In regard to this clonotype: The target antigen is unknown.

During its preparation, the TCRbeta library received unique molecular identifiers. TCRdb reprocessed the PCR reads via MiXCR and lists one record per CDR3 protein. The sample comprises fewer than 700,000 distinct CDR3 sequences, more than 20% of which are singletons, and roughly 13% rests with the top ten. The ends were cut back, 6 bases at V and 2 bases at J, with 12 bases in the middle. The CDR3 is 13 residues long. Germline CDR1 and CDR2: DFQATT and SNEGSKA (reference sequence). This chain joins TRBV20-1 and TRBJ2-3; D is perhaps TRBD2 (5 bases). The sequencing here drew on PBMCs, mostly from graft donor cells, taken 360 days after TCRalphabeta/CD19-depleted stem cell transplant. This receptor was identified in a boy in the first two years of life who had a stem cell transplant for acute myeloid leukemia, so the T cells may come from the graft donor. The CDR3 DNA sequence: TGCAGTGCCAGCGGTACGAACACAGATACGCAGTATTTT. This gives the protein CSASGTNTDTQYF.